Below are 6 T cell receptor beta chains sequenced from a single sample in a study of shared clonotypes between healthy human individuals. The repertoire was sequenced with immunoSEQ multiplex PCR; TCRdb's copy has only in-frame clones and lacks some. The sample lists about 600,000 clones, approximately 97% occurring once. The sample comprised naive CD4+ T cells sorted from blood. Subset noted: CD45RA+ positively selected. These receptors originate from a woman in her thirties in good health.

The gene calls are TRBV7-6 and TRBJ2-5, with 7 positions matching TRBD2. The J call could be wrong; TRBJ2-7 is a better fit for the DNA end. Germline CDR1 and CDR2: SGHVS and FNYEAQ. This CDR3 has 15 amino acids. For the CDR3, the DNA is TGTGCCAGCAGCTTAAACTCGGCGGGGGCCTACGAGCAGTACTTC. Its protein product is CASSLNSAGAYEQYF.

The rearrangement joins TRBV6-5 to TRBJ1-3; D is uncertain. The germline V and J ends were trimmed by 7 bases and 4 bases, with 11 bases remaining between them. The germline V gene encodes CDR1 MNHEY and CDR2 SVGAGI. This CDR3 is built from 13 residues. CDR3 in amino acids: CASTPLRGNTIYF. CDR3 sequence (DNA): TGTGCCAGCACCCCGTTAAGGGGAAACACCATATATTTT.

This chain joins TRBV7-6 and TRBJ1-2, with D unresolved. Germline CDR1 is SGHVS and CDR2 is FNYEAQ. V was cut by 5 bases and J by 0 bases, with 16 bases left in between. This CDR3 is built from 16 residues. Here the CDR3 reads CASSAQVGTANYGYTF. CDR3 DNA sequence: TGTGCCAGCAGCGCCCAAGTCGGCACAGCTAACTATGGCTACACCTTC.

The chain recombines TRBV30 with TRBJ2-7; D perhaps matches TRBD2 (5 bases). CDR3 length: 16 amino acids. V lost 0 bases to trimming and J lost 2 bases, with 17 bases between them. Germline CDR1 GTSNPN, CDR2 SVGIG (reference sequence). CDR3 residues: CAWSVLGGGPTYEQYF. In DNA, the CDR3 is TGTGCCTGGAGTGTACTGGGTGGCGGGCCGACCTACGAGCAGTACTTC.

The chain employs TRBV29-1 and TRBJ2-1; 10 nucleotides match TRBD2. Germline CDR1 reads SQVTM; CDR2 reads ANQGSEA. J was trimmed by 0 bases and V by 2 bases; bases with no gene match: 7. This CDR3 region has 17 residues. In DNA, the CDR3 is TGCAGCGTTGAACTAGCGGGAGTATATCTCTCCTACAATGAGCAGTTCTTC. Protein sequence: CSVELAGVYLSYNEQFF.

The chain joins TRBV27 to TRBJ2-5; D is possibly TRBD1 (6 bases). The end of the DNA aligns better with TRBJ2-7, so the J call may be wrong. CDR3 length: 13 residues. Germline values: CDR1 MNHEY, CDR2 SMNVEV (reference sequence). This CDR3 reads CASSPRQAYEQYF. CDR3 DNA: TGTGCCAGCAGTCCCCGACAGGCCTACGAGCAGTACTTC.